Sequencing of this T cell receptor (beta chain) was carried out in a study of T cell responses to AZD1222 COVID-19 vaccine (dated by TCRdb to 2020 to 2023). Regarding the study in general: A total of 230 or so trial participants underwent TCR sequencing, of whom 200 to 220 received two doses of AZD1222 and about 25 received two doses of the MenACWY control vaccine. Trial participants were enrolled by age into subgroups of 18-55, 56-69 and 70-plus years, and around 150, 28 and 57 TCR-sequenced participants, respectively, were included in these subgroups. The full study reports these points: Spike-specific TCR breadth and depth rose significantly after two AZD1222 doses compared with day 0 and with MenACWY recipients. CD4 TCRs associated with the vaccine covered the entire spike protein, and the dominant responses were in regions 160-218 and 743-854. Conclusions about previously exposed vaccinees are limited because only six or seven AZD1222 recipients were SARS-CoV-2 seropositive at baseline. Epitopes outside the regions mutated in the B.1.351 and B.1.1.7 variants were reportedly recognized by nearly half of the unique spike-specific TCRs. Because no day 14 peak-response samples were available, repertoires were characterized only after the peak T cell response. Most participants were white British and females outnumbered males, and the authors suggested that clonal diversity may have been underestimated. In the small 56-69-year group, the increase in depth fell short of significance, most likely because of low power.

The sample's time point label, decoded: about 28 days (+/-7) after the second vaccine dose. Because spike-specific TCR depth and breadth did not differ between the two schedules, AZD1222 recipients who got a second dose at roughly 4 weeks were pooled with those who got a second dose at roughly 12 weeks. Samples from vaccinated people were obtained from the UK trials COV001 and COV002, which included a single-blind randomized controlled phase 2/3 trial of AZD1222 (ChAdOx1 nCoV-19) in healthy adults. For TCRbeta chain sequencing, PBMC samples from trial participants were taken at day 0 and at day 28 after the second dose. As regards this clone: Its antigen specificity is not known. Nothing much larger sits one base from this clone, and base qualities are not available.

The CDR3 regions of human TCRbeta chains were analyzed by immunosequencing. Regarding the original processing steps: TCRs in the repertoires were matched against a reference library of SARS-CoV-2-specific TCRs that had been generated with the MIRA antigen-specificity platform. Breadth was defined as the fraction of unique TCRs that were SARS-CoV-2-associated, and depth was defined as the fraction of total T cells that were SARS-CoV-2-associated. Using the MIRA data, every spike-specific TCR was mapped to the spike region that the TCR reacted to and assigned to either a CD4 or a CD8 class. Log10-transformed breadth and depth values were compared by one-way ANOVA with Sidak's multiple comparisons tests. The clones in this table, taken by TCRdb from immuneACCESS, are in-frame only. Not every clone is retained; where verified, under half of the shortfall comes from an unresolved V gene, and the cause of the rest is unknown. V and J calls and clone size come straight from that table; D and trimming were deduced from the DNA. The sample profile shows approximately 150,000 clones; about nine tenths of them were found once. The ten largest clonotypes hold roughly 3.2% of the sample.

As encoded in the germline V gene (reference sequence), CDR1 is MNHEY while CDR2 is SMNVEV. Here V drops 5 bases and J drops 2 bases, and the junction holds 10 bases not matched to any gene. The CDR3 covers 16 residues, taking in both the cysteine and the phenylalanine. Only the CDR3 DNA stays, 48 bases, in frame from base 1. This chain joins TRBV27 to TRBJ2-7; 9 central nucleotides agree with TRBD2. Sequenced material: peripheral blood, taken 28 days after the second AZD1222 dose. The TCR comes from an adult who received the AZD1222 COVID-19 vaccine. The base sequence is TGTGCCAGCAGTACTAGATTTAGCGGGAGCCCCTACGAGCAGTACTTC. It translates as CASSTRFSGSPYEQYF.